The source of this T cell receptor (beta chain) is a study of T cell responses to AZD1222 COVID-19 vaccine. Study-level points and caveats: None of the repertoires were sampled until the peak T cell response had passed. Reportedly, nearly half of unique spike TCRs recognized epitopes outside B.1.351/B.1.1.7 mutations. The donors showed a predominance of white British ancestry and of females, with possible underestimation of clonal diversity. Only a handful of AZD1222 recipients, several in all, had baseline seropositivity.

Germline V gene lookup returns CDR1 GTSNPN and CDR2 SVGIG (reference sequence). This CDR3 is 11 amino acids long. The ends lost 4 bases at V and 8 bases at J; junction bases unmatched: 4. Concerning this clone itself: Its antigen remains unknown.

The protocol was immunoSEQ multiplex PCR, while the TCRdb copy is restricted to in-frame clones and leaves out a portion. The data show under 200,000 clones, less than 95% seen once. The chain carries TRBV30 and TRBJ1-1; 7 bases line up with TRBD1. This material consisted of peripheral blood, taken on day 0 of AZD1222 vaccination. The receptor comes from an adult in good health. The CDR3 loop is CAWNGGQEAFF. CDR3 DNA sequence: TGTGCCTGGAATGGGGGACAGGAAGCTTTCTTT.